The entry below describes one T cell receptor beta chain. Antigen unknown. 60 Vbeta and 13 Jbeta primers were used in PCR. The assay was immunoSEQ multiplex PCR, and TCRdb's table has in-frame clones only and misses some. The sample gives 82,000 or so clones, around 70% of which show up once; 6.2% is in the top ten. All donors participated as healthy donors of bone marrow. These data come from a study of cytomegalovirus exposure and HLA in healthy donors. Study context: Unique TCRs numbering around 80 million, obtained from HLA-typed donors, made up an early data release. The study's findings and limits: Presence/absence analysis assumed near-uniform sequencing depth across donors. It was reported that the classifier diagnosed cytomegalovirus status with high specificity and sensitivity in both the original and validation cohorts.

Germline assignment: CDR1 MDHEN and CDR2 SYDVKM. The V end lost 7 bases, the J end lost 0 bases, and 3 bases lay between the germline ends. CDR3 length: 11 residues. The material sequenced was PBMCs. V and J are TRBV28 and TRBJ1-1; no reliable D call. This sequence was found in a woman between 45 and 65 years old in good health and CMV-seropositive. The CDR3 DNA is TGTGCCAGCACAGTGAACACTGAAGCTTTCTTT. The encoded protein is CASTVNTEAFF.